These T cell receptor beta chains were read from a single sample in a study of blood T cell repertoires in COVID-19. Measured with immunoSEQ multiplex PCR; TCRdb has only the in-frame clones, and not every one. Of approximately 180,000 clones in the sample, about 90% were seen once. Sequencing was carried out using peripheral blood. The receptors shown here come from a man in his forties or fifties with active or convalescent COVID-19. CDR3s include the opening cysteine and the closing phenylalanine or tryptophan. The order of the fields is J gene, D gene, clone size, V gene, CDR3 DNA, CDR3 protein. The D gene is left open where the match is weak. A clone size is listed for some rows: how often the clone was seen (once, few, many), or a class if it is expanded.

TRBJ2-1	TRBD2	NA	TRBV28	TGTGCCAGCACTCGGCCAGCGGGGGGGCAGGGTGAGCAGTTCTTC	CASTRPAGGQGEQFF
TRBJ1-5	NA	once	TRBV5-5	TGTGCCAGCAGCTTGGTTCGGTGGGCTACGGCCCAGCATTTT	CASSLVRWATAQHF
TRBJ1-4	NA	NA	TRBV14	TGTGCCAGCAGCCAAGATTTGGGGTTTCGGGGTAATGAAAAACTGTTTTTT	CASSQDLGFRGNEKLFF
TRBJ1-5	TRBD1	NA	TRBV7-2	TGTGCCAGCAGCCGGGGACAGGGCTATCAGCCCCAGCATTTT	CASSRGQGYQPQHF
TRBJ2-1	TRBD1	NA	TRBV28	TGTGCCAGCAGTTCCTTGGACAGGGCCAATGAGCAGTTCTTC	CASSSLDRANEQFF
TRBJ2-7	NA	NA	TRBV6-5	TGTGCCAGCAGTTACTCGAGAGGAACCGGTCCTACTGAGCAGTACTTC	CASSYSRGTGPTEQYF
TRBJ1-4	NA	few	TRBV30	TGTGCCTGGAGTAAGGGGCCTAATGAAAAACTGTTTTTT	CAWSKGPNEKLFF
TRBJ2-7	NA	NA	TRBV6-5	TGTGCCACGGGGAACGCGAACTACGAGCAGTACTTC	CATGNANYEQYF
TRBJ2-5	TRBD2	once	TRBV4-3	TGCGCCAGCAGCCGAAACCCGGGGGGGGAGGAGACCCAGTACTTC	CASSRNPGGEETQYF
TRBJ1-1	TRBD1	NA	TRBV12-3/TRBV12-4	TGTGCCAGCAGTCGTGACAGGGGTGCTGAAGCTTTCTTT	CASSRDRGAEAFF
TRBJ2-2	NA	NA	TRBV7-9	TGTGCCAGCAGCTTAATGGGCTCCGTGGAGCTGTTTTTT	CASSLMGSVELFF
TRBJ1-1	NA	NA	TRBV6-5	TGTGCCAGCAGTTCTCCCGACAGGAACACTGAAGCTTTCTTT	CASSSPDRNTEAFF
TRBJ2-7	TRBD1	NA	TRBV24-1	TGTGCCACCAGTGACCCCGGGACAGGGTACGAGCAGTACTTC	CATSDPGTGYEQYF
TRBJ2-6	NA	NA	TRBV18	TGTGCCAGCTCACCACAGCAGGGGTCTGGGGCCAACGTCCTGACTTTC	CASSPQQGSGANVLTF
TRBJ2-7	TRBD1	NA	TRBV7-9	TGTGCCAGCAGCTTAGCGGGCAGGGGGCGCGTGTACGAGCAGTACTTC	CASSLAGRGRVYEQYF
TRBJ2-2	TRBD2	NA	TRBV28	TGTGCCAGCAGTACAACTCAGGGAGGGGCCGGGGAGCTGTTTTTT	CASSTTQGGAGELFF
TRBJ1-4	NA	NA	TRBV19	TGTGCCAGTAGCCCTGCGGCTTTGACTAATGAAAAACTGTTTTTT	CASSPAALTNEKLFF
TRBJ1-5	NA	NA	TRBV27	TGTGCCAGCTGGGGGGGCTACAATCAGCCCCAGCATTTT	CASWGGYNQPQHF
TRBJ1-1	TRBD1	NA	TRBV18	TGTGCCAGCTCTTACCGGACAGGCTTGTCGGACGCTGAAGCTTTCTTT	CASSYRTGLSDAEAFF
TRBJ2-2	TRBD1	NA	TRBV9	TGTGCCAGCAGCGCCCCCGGGACAGCGAACACCGGGGAGCTGTTTTTT	CASSAPGTANTGELFF
TRBJ2-1	TRBD2	once	TRBV24-1	TGTGCCACCAGTGATTTGATTGCGGGGGGGCCGGGTGAGCAGTTCTTC	CATSDLIAGGPGEQFF
TRBJ2-6	NA	NA	TRBV4-2	TGTGCCAGCAGCCAAGATCGGGGCTCTGGGGCCAACGTCCTGACTTTC	CASSQDRGSGANVLTF
TRBJ1-5	TRBD1	NA	TRBV2	TGTGCCAGCACGAGGGGGCAAAGTAACAATCAGCCCCAGCATTTT	CASTRGQSNNQPQHF
TRBJ1-4	NA	once	TRBV11-2	TGTGCCAGCAGCCCCATACGGGGGAGGGAAAAACTGTTTTTT	CASSPIRGREKLFF
TRBJ2-1	NA	NA	TRBV28	TGTGCCAGCAGTTCCCCCGGGACATTAACTGAGCAGTTCTTC	CASSSPGTLTEQFF
TRBJ2-1	TRBD1	NA	TRBV5-1	TGCGCCAGCAGCTTACGCCACGGACAGGGCCACAATGAGCAGTTCTTC	CASSLRHGQGHNEQFF
TRBJ1-5	NA	once	TRBV27	TGTGCCAGCAGAGGGAGCGGCAATCAGCCCCAGCATTTT	CASRGSGNQPQHF
TRBJ1-5	TRBD1	once	TRBV19	TGTGCCAGTAGCCCTTGGACAGGGAGAGAGCAGCCCCAGCATTTT	CASSPWTGREQPQHF
TRBJ2-7	TRBD2	NA	TRBV28	TGTGCCAGCAGTTTGCGGGGGACTGCCTGGGTCTACGAGCAGTACTTC	CASSLRGTAWVYEQYF
TRBJ1-4	NA	NA	TRBV11-2	TGTGCCAGCAGCCCCCTCGTGGGGACTCGGGGTGAAAAACTGTTTTTT	CASSPLVGTRGEKLFF
TRBJ2-7	NA	few	TRBV4-2	TGTGCCAGCAGCCAACCGGGAAGCAACTACGAGCAGTACTTC	CASSQPGSNYEQYF
TRBJ2-7	NA	NA	TRBV7-2	TGTGCCAGCAGCTTAGGTCAAGCCAACTACGAGCAGTACTTC	CASSLGQANYEQYF
TRBJ2-6	TRBD1	few	TRBV5-1	TGCGCCAGCAGCTTGGAGGCTCGGACAGGCCTTTCTGGGGCCAACGTCCTGACTTTC	CASSLEARTGLSGANVLTF
TRBJ1-5	TRBD1	NA	TRBV6-6	TGTGCCAGCAGTTTAGGCAGGGGGCCTAGCAATCAGCCCCAGCATTTT	CASSLGRGPSNQPQHF
TRBJ2-7	NA	NA	TRBV19	TGTGCCAGTAGTGACCAGGGTTCCCCCTACGAGCAGTACTTC	CASSDQGSPYEQYF
TRBJ1-2	NA	NA	TRBV5-5	TGTGCCAGCAGCCCCAGCGGGGCGCTCTATGGCTACACCTTC	CASSPSGALYGYTF
TRBJ1-2	NA	few	TRBV5-6	TGTGCCAGCACCTTCAGGGCTGTACTCCCATCCTCGGGCTACACCTTC	CASTFRAVLPSSGYTF
TRBJ1-2	NA	NA	TRBV7-9	TGTGCCAGCAGCTCAGTTAACTATGGCTACACCTTC	CASSSVNYGYTF
TRBJ1-1	TRBD1	NA	TRBV5-1	TGCGCCAGCGGCCGGGACAGGGGTGACACTGAAGCTTTCTTT	CASGRDRGDTEAFF
TRBJ1-6	NA	NA	TRBV19	TGTGCCAGTATCGGACAGCCCAATTCACCCCTCCACTTT	CASIGQPNSPLHF
TRBJ2-4	TRBD1	NA	TRBV11-2	TGTGCCAGCAGCTCCCGGACAGGGGGGGTAGCCAAAAACATTCAGTACTTC	CASSSRTGGVAKNIQYF